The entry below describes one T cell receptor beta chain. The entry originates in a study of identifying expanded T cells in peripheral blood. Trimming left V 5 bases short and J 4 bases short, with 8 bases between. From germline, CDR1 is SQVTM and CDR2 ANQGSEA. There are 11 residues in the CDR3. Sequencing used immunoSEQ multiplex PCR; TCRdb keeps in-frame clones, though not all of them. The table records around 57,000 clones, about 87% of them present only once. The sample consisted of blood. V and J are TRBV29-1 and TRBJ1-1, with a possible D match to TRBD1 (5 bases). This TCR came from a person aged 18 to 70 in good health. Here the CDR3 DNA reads TGCAGCGTTAGCCAGGGCACTGAAGCTTTCTTT. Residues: CSVSQGTEAFF.